Listed here is a single T cell receptor beta chain. At the DNA level, this CDR3 is encoded by other sequences in the same sample as well. The data were obtained in a study of blood T cell repertoires in COVID-19. The protocol was immunoSEQ multiplex PCR, while the TCRdb copy is restricted to in-frame clones and leaves out a portion. This sample has 290,000 or so clones; roughly 92% occur once, and the top ten carry around 2.2%. Germline CDR1 and CDR2: KGHSH and LQKENI. The CDR3 has 14 residues. Trimming cost V 3 bases and J 7 bases; bases outside gene matches: 3. The sample taken for sequencing was peripheral blood. The clonotype was recovered from a woman under 40 with COVID-19, enrolled during active disease. The chain links TRBV18 to TRBJ1-4, with 9 bases lining up with TRBD1. The CDR3 here is CASSPGQGREKLFF. The CDR3 nucleotides read TGTGCCAGCTCACCGGGACAGGGCCGTGAAAAACTGTTTTTT.